Each of the 19 T cell receptor beta chains below was sequenced from the same sample in a study of cytomegalovirus exposure and HLA in healthy donors. Only in-frame clones appear in the TCRdb table, and some are missing; sequencing was by immunoSEQ multiplex PCR. The repertoire has approximately 20,000 clones, around 97% of them found once; the top ten carry 8.5% to 10%. Source material: PBMCs. Source of these receptors: a man aged 25-45 years in good health and CMV-seropositive.

The V and J genes are TRBV30 and TRBJ2-3; 10 bases fit TRBD2. Germline V lookup: CDR1 GTSNPN, CDR2 SVGIG (reference sequence). There are 15 residues in the CDR3. Trimming took 5 bases from V and 6 from J; bases not matched to a gene: 11. CDR3 loop: CAWDLAGEYWDTQYF. CDR3 nucleotide sequence: TGTGCCTGGGACCTAGCGGGAGAGTATTGGGATACGCAGTATTTT. Combining the CDR3 with reference TRBV30 and TRBJ2-3 gives the whole variable domain SQTIHQWPATLVQPVGSPLSLECTVEGTSNPNLYWYRQAAGRGLQLLFYSVGIGQISSEVPQNLSASRPQDRQFILSSKKLLLSDSGFYLCAWDLAGEYWDTQYFGPGTRLTVL.

The J gene is TRBJ2-5, the V gene TRBV27; possible D gene TRBD2, 5 bases. This CDR3 is 16 amino acids long. The V end lost 2 bases, the J end lost 0 bases, and 13 bases lay between the germline ends. The V gene's germline CDR1 is MNHEY and CDR2 SMNVEV (reference sequence). CDR3 protein: CASSLAPRGYQETQYF. DNA of the CDR3: TGTGCCAGCAGTTTAGCCCCCCGGGGTTACCAAGAGACCCAGTACTTC.

The rearrangement links TRBV7-2 to TRBJ2-7; TRBD2 matches at 11 bases. Germline loops: CDR1 SGHTA, CDR2 FQGNSA. This CDR3 has 16 residues. The V segment lost 5 bases and the J segment 3 bases; nucleotides outside the gene matches: 9. Written as DNA, the CDR3 is TGTGCCAGCAGCCCAACGGGACTAGCGGAGCTCTACGAGCAGTACTTC. Protein product: CASSPTGLAELYEQYF.

The gene calls are TRBV7-9 and TRBJ2-7, with 7 bases aligning to TRBD2. The CDR3 has 15 amino acids. Trimming took 3 bases from V and 4 from J; bases not matched to a gene: 9. Germline V gene data show CDR1 as SEHNR and CDR2 as FQNEAQ (reference sequence). The CDR3 coding sequence is TGTGCCAGCAGCTTTGAGGGAGGGCCCTTGTACGAGCAGTACTTC. The encoded protein is CASSFEGGPLYEQYF.

The chain carries TRBV7-9 and TRBJ2-5, with 9 nucleotides matching TRBD2. The CDR3 extends over 16 amino acids. Germline loops: CDR1 SEHNR, CDR2 FQNEAQ (reference sequence). Trimming at V came to 2 bases and at J to 5 bases, leaving 9 bases not matched to a gene. CDR3 region: CASSLRSGGSGETQYF. In DNA, the CDR3 is TGTGCCAGCAGCTTACGGAGCGGGGGGTCTGGGGAGACCCAGTACTTC.

This chain joins TRBV6-6 and TRBJ1-2; 7 bases fit TRBD1. Germline assignment: CDR1 MNHNY and CDR2 SVGAGI (reference sequence). Trimming at V came to 6 bases and at J to 8 bases, leaving 6 bases not matched to a gene. CDR3 size: 12 residues. The CDR3 DNA sequence: TGTGCCAGCAGCCCTGACAGGGACGGCTACACCTTC. This translates into CASSPDRDGYTF.

With regard to this clone: A read error may account for a junction end that differs from germline. The chain employs TRBV28 and TRBJ1-1, with a weak D call TRBD1 (6 bases). The CDR3 length is 12 residues. From germline, CDR1 is MDHEN and CDR2 SYDVKM. Written as DNA, the CDR3 is TGTGCCAGCAGTTTAGGGTCAAATGGGGGCGAGTGG. Translation: CASSLGSNGGEW.

The table lists this clone with a count of one. The V gene is TRBV29-1, the J gene TRBJ2-3; 14 positions agree with TRBD2. The V and J ends lost 1 base and 0 bases, in that order; junction bases with no gene match: 3. This CDR3 is built from 17 residues. The germline V gene encodes CDR1 SQVTM and CDR2 ANQGSEA. CDR3 nucleotide sequence: TGCAGCGTTGAAGTAGGGACTAGCGGGAGTAGCACAGATACGCAGTATTTT. It encodes CSVEVGTSGSSTDTQYF.

The chain couples TRBV15 to TRBJ2-1, with D perhaps matching TRBD1 (5 bases). Trimming removed 2 bases from V and 4 bases from J, with 9 bases in between. Germline assignment: CDR1 LNHNV and CDR2 YYDKDF (reference sequence). The CDR3 is 14 amino acids. The DNA for the CDR3 is TGTGCCACCAGCAGATTCAGACAGTACAATGAGCAGTTCTTC. Protein sequence: CATSRFRQYNEQFF.

The gene calls are TRBV5-4 and TRBJ2-5, with 7 positions matching TRBD2. Germline lookup yields CDR1 SGHNT and CDR2 YYREEE (reference sequence). CDR3 length equals 16 residues. The trim removed 5 bases at V and 1 base at J, leaving 11 bases unmatched. CDR3 loop: CASSSASGVFQETQYF. The CDR3 DNA reads as TGTGCCAGCAGTTCGGCGAGCGGGGTATTCCAAGAGACCCAGTACTTC.

This sequence joins TRBV4-1 and TRBJ2-5, with 8 bases fitting TRBD2. Germline V CDR1 and CDR2: MGHRA, YSYEKL. Trimming at V came to 0 bases and at J to 5 bases, leaving 8 bases not matched to a gene. This CDR3 region has 16 residues. The CDR3 DNA reads TGCGCCAGCAGCCAAGACAGCGGGAGTTGGGGGGAGACCCAGTACTTC. This codes for CASSQDSGSWGETQYF.

This sequence joins TRBV19 and TRBJ2-3, with a possible D match to TRBD2 (5 bases). V was shortened by 9 bases and J by 4 bases, with 8 bases between the two germline ends. From germline, CDR1 is LNHDA and CDR2 SQIVND (reference sequence). The CDR3 extends over 11 amino acids. CDR3 loop: CASLSADTQYF. CDR3 in DNA: TGTGCCAGCCTTAGCGCAGATACGCAGTATTTT.

V is TRBV7-9 and J is TRBJ2-7; D perhaps matches TRBD1 (5 bases). Germline V CDR1 and CDR2: SEHNR, FQNEAQ (reference sequence). The CDR3 consists of 15 residues. V shed 0 bases and J shed 6 bases, with 15 bases lying between them. DNA for the CDR3: TGTGCCAGCAGCTTAGCGAGAGGCAGGGTAAGCGAGCAGTACTTC. Protein: CASSLARGRVSEQYF.

The V call is TRBV28, the J call TRBJ2-7, with 7 bases matching TRBD2. Looked up from germline, CDR1 is MDHEN and CDR2 is SYDVKM. V shed 9 bases and J 3 bases; nucleotides not matched to a gene: 14. The CDR3 runs to 15 residues. The CDR3 region is CASMTLLAGDYEQYF. As DNA, the CDR3 is TGTGCCAGTATGACCCTCTTGGCGGGAGACTACGAGCAGTACTTC.

V usage is TRBV4-1 and J usage is TRBJ2-5; 10 bases fit TRBD1. The V gene's germline CDR1 is MGHRA and CDR2 YSYEKL. J was trimmed by 3 bases and V by 0 bases; bases with no gene match: 16. The CDR3 is made up of 20 amino acids. The CDR3: CASSQEFGLGTGVRKETQYF. The CDR3 region has the DNA TGCGCCAGCAGCCAAGAATTTGGCCTAGGGACAGGGGTCAGGAAAGAGACCCAGTACTTC.

This chain uses TRBV19 with TRBJ1-2; maybe TRBD1 (5 bases). V was trimmed by 6 bases and J by 4 bases, leaving 9 bases between them. CDR1 LNHDA and CDR2 SQIVND come from the germline V gene (reference sequence). CDR3 length equals 12 residues. CDR3 residues: CASSQGVYGYTF. In DNA, the CDR3 is TGTGCCAGTAGCCAGGGTGTCTATGGCTACACCTTC.

This clone showed up just once. The chain has TRBV19 and TRBJ1-4; D might be TRBD1 (5 bases). V was shortened by 5 bases and J by 6 bases, with 7 bases between the two germline ends. The CDR3 has 12 amino acids. Germline assignment: CDR1 LNHDA and CDR2 SQIVND (reference sequence). CDR3 sequence reads: CASSSRDEKLFF. The CDR3 DNA is TGTGCCAGTAGTTCCAGGGATGAAAAACTGTTTTTT.

About this clone itself: One end of the junction fails to match germline, which may point to a read error. This chain links TRBV7-7 with TRBJ2-2; possible D gene TRBD2, 6 bases. The CDR3 contains 16 residues. Germline values: CDR1 SSHAT, CDR2 FNYEAQ (reference sequence). CDR3 loop: CASSPAGLTNTGELFF. The CDR3 region has the DNA TGTGCTAGCAGCCCGGCGGGGTTAACGAACACCGGGGAGCTGTTTTTT.

The V and J genes are TRBV28 and TRBJ1-2; weak D call: TRBD1 (5 bases). Germline V lookup: CDR1 MDHEN, CDR2 SYDVKM. The length of the CDR3 is 13 residues. Trimming stripped 8 bases from V and 0 bases from J, with 10 bases between. Written as DNA, the CDR3 is TGTGCCAGCCGACCGACAGCTAACTATGGCTACACCTTC. This gives the protein CASRPTANYGYTF.